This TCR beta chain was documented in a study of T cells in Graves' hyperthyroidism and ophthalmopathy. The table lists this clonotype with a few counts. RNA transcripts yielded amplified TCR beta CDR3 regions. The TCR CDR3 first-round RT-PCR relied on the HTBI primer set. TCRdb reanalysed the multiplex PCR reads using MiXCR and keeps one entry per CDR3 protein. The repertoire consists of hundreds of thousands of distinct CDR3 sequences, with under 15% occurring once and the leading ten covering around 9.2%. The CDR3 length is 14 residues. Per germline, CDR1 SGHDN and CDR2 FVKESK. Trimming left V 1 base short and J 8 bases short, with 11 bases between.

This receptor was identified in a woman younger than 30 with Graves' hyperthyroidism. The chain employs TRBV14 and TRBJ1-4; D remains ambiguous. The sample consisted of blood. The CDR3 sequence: CASSQGGWREKLFF. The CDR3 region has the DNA TGTGCCAGCAGCCAAGGTGGCTGGCGAGAAAAACTGTTTTTT.